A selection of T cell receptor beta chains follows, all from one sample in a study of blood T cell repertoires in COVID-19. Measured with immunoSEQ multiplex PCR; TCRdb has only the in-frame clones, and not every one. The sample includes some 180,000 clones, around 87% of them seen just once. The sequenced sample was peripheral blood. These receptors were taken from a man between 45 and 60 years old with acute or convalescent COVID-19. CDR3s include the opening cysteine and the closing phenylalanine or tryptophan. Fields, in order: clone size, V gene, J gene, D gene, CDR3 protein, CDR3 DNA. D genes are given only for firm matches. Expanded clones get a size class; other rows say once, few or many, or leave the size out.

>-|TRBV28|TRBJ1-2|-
CASSLSVYGYTF
TGTGCCAGCAGTTTATCGGTCTATGGCTACACCTTC
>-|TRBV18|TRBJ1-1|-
CASSPQTGLTNTEAFF
TGTGCCAGCTCACCACAGACAGGCCTCACGAACACTGAAGCTTTCTTT
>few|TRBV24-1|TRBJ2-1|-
CATGLSGNEQFF
TGTGCCACGGGACTCTCTGGCAATGAGCAGTTCTTC
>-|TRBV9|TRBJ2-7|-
CASSVGVLASSEQYF
TGTGCCAGCAGCGTAGGGGTTCTAGCATCTTCCGAGCAGTACTTC
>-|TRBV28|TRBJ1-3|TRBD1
CASRAGTDSGNTIYF
TGTGCCAGCAGAGCCGGGACAGACTCTGGAAACACCATATATTTT
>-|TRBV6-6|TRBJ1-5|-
CASSYLDTYSNQPQHF
TGTGCCAGCAGTTACCTGGACACCTATAGCAATCAGCCCCAGCATTTT
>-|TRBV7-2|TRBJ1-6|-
CASSLVLSFSYNSPLHF
TGTGCCAGCAGCTTAGTACTGTCTTTCTCCTATAATTCACCCCTCCACTTT
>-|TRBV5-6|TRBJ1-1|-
CASSLQGRNTEAFF
TGTGCCAGCAGCTTACAGGGCCGAAACACTGAAGCTTTCTTT
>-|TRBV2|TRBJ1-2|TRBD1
CASSEQGADNYGYTF
TGTGCCAGCAGTGAACAGGGGGCAGACAACTATGGCTACACCTTC
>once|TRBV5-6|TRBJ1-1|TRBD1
CASSLGQGGGVRNTEAFF
TGTGCCAGCAGCTTGGGACAGGGGGGTGGTGTGCGGAACACTGAAGCTTTCTTT
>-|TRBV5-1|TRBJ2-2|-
CASSLQLAGNTGELFF
TGCGCCAGCAGCTTGCAACTAGCCGGGAACACCGGGGAGCTGTTTTTT
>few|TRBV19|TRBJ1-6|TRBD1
CASSTRQGTYNSPLHF
TGTGCCAGTAGTACCCGACAGGGGACCTATAATTCACCCCTCCACTTT
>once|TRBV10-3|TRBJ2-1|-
CAISELLYEDEQFF
TGTGCCATCAGTGAGTTACTGTATGAGGATGAGCAGTTCTTC
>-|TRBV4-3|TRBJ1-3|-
CASSQDTPRNSGNTIYF
TGCGCCAGCAGCCAAGATACGCCGCGAAACTCTGGAAACACCATATATTTT
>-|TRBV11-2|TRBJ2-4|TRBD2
CASSFFGGGSKNIQYF
TGTGCCAGCAGCTTTTTCGGCGGGGGTTCCAAAAACATTCAGTACTTC
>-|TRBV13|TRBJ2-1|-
CASSLEGGLYNEQFF
TGTGCCAGCAGCTTAGAAGGCGGTCTCTACAATGAGCAGTTCTTC
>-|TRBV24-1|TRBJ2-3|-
CATSDAGAGGTDTQYF
TGTGCCACCAGTGATGCAGGGGCCGGTGGGACAGATACGCAGTATTTT